This T cell receptor beta chain was captured by sequencing in a study of cytomegalovirus exposure and HLA in healthy donors. This clone was seen a handful of times. The antigen is undetermined. The CDR3 consists of 16 residues. Trimming took 0 bases from V and 4 from J; bases not matched to a gene: 5. Germline CDR1 MNHEY, CDR2 SVGAGI. Findings of the study overall: Later analysis identified a missense DCLRE1C variant that was linked to TCR beta V- and J-gene trimming. It was in a later analysis that TCR association rates were seen to vary by HLA locus, highest for DRB1 and lowest for HLA-C. Among CMV-associated TCR beta chains, most appeared HLA-restricted in a later analysis.

The PCR contained 60 Vbeta and 13 Jbeta primers. Sequenced by immunoSEQ multiplex PCR; TCRdb stores in-frame clones only, minus some. The sample gives fewer than 250,000 clones, 76% of which show up once; 0.63% is in the top ten. This TCR derives from a man aged 18 to 30 in good health and CMV-seronegative. Sequencing input: PBMCs. V is TRBV6-5 and J is TRBJ2-3; TRBD2 matches at 9 bases. For the CDR3, the DNA is TGTGCCAGCAGTTACTCCGCTAGCGGGATCCCAGATACGCAGTATTTT. It translates to CASSYSASGIPDTQYF.